The clone carrying this TCR beta chain was counted only a few times. Its antigen remains unknown. This sample is part of a study of T cells in Graves' hyperthyroidism and ophthalmopathy. Study overall: Peripheral blood was secured at the point of initial diagnosis, before any treatment. Study results and caveats: Patients with ophthalmopathy were separated from those with stable hyperthyroidism by a 13 V-J model.

Amplified TCR beta CDR3 regions derived from RNA transcripts. During a first-round RT-PCR of the TCR CDR3, the HTBI primer set was used. Each CDR3 protein gets one entry after TCRdb re-called the multiplex PCR reads with MiXCR. The sample holds 500,000 or so distinct CDR3 sequences, about 16% seen once. Diagnosis relied on clinical symptoms, serum thyroxine and TRAb, thyroid ultrasound and orbital computed tomography. Source material: blood. The sequence derives from a woman aged 30 to 39 with Graves' ophthalmopathy.

CDR3 in DNA: TGTGCCACCGCTTGGCGGTTTGAGGGCGGTGGAAACACCATATATTTT. Residues: CATAWRFEGGGNTIYF. The rearrangement uses TRBV15 and TRBJ1-3; D is unclear. Looked up from germline, CDR1 is LNHNV and CDR2 is YYDKDF (reference sequence). With 8 bases removed from V and 3 bases from J, the gap between germline ends came to 20 bases. This CDR3 region has 16 residues.